This TCR beta chain is from a study of blood T cell repertoires in COVID-19. On the study more broadly: Samples came from the United States, Italy and Spain, spanning acute and convalescent COVID-19. T cells, B-cell-depleted T cells, or PBMCs supplied cDNA or gDNA.

V lost 4 bases and J lost 5, with 21 bases in between. CDR3 size: 16 residues. Per the germline V gene, CDR1 is MNHEY and CDR2 is SVGAGI. Under the authors' procedure: Reference gene primer amplification yielded estimated nucleated cell counts. The table came from immunoSEQ multiplex PCR; TCRdb's copy has only in-frame clones and leaves some out. V and J calls and clone size are as listed in that table; D and trimming were resolved from the DNA. The sample holds around 94,000 clones; almost 80% are singletons and the top ten take roughly 10%. Material for sequencing was peripheral blood. This chain links TRBV6-5 with TRBJ2-7; D may be TRBD1 (6 bases). The sequence was obtained from a man between 60 and 75 years old with active or convalescent COVID-19. The CDR3 DNA reads as TGTGCCAGCAGTTCTCCCCTCCTAAGGGGGTCCCACGAGCAGTACTTC. Its translation is CASSSPLLRGSHEQYF.